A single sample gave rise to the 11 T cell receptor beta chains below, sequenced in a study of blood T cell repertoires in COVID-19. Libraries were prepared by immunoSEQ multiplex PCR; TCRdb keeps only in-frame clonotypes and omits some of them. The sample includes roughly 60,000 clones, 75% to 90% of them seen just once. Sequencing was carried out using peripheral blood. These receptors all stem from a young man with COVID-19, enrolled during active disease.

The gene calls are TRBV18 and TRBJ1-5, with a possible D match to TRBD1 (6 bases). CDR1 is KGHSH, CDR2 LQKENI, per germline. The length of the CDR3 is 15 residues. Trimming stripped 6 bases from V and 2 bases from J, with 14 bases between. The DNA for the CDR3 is TGTGCCAGCTCTACCACAGGGATGGGCAATCAGCCCCAGCATTTT. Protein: CASSTTGMGNQPQHF. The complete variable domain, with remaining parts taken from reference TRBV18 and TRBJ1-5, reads NAGVMQNPRHLVRRRGQEARLRCSPMKGHSHVYWYRQLPEEGLKFMVYLQKENIIDESGMPKERFSAEFPKEGPSILRIQQVVRGDSAAYFCASSTTGMGNQPQHFGDGTRLSIL.

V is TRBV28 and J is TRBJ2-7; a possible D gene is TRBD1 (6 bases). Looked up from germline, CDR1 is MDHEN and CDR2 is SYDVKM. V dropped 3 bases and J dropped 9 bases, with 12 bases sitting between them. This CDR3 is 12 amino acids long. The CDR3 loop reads CASSFNRAGQYF. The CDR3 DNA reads TGTGCCAGCAGTTTTAACAGGGCTGGGCAGTACTTC.

CDR3 coding DNA: TGTGCCAGTAGTATAACCGAGGAGGCAGGTGAAGCTTTCTTT. Amino acid sequence: CASSITEEAGEAFF. J is TRBJ1-1 and V is TRBV19, with D hard to call. The CDR3 runs to 14 residues. The V end lost 2 bases, the J end lost 7 bases, and 14 bases lay between the germline ends. The germline gives CDR1 LNHDA, CDR2 SQIVND (reference sequence). Combining the CDR3 with reference TRBV19 and TRBJ1-1 gives the whole variable domain DGGITQSPKYLFRKEGQNVTLSCEQNLNHDAMYWYRQDPGQGLRLIYYSQIVNDFQKGDIAEGYSVSREKKESFPLTVTSAQKNPTAFYLCASSITEEAGEAFFGQGTRLTVV.

CDR3 DNA sequence: TGTGCCTGGGCCCGGGGGGGCTCTGGAAACACCATATATTTT. Protein product: CAWARGGSGNTIYF. The chain recombines TRBV30 with TRBJ1-3; tentatively, D is TRBD1 (5 bases). CDR1 GTSNPN and CDR2 SVGIG come from the germline V gene (reference sequence). V lost 5 bases, J lost 0 bases, and 11 bases lay in between. CDR3 size: 14 residues.

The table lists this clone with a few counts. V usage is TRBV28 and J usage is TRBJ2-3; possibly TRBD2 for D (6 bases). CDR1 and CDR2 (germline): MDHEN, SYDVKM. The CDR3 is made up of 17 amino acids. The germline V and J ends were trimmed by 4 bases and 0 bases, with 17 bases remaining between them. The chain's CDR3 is CASSSGRHLSSTDTQYF. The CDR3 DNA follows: TGTGCCAGCAGTTCGGGGAGGCACCTTTCTAGCACAGATACGCAGTATTTT. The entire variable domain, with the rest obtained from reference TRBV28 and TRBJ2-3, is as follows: DVKVTQSSRYLVKRTGEKVFLECVQDMDHENMFWYRQDPGLGLRLIYFSYDVKMKEKGDIPEGYSVSREKKERFSLILESASTNQTSMYLCASSSGRHLSSTDTQYFGPGTRLTVL.

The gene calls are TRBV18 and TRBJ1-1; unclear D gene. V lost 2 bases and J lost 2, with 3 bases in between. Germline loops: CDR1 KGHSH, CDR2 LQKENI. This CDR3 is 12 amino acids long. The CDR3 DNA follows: TGTGCCAGCTCACCATCAAACACTGAAGCTTTCTTT. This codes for CASSPSNTEAFF.

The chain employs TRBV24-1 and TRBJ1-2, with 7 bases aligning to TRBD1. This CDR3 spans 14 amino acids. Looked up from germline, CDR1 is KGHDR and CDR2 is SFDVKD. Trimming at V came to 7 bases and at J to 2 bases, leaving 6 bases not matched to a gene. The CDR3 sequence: CATSQTGSNYGYTF. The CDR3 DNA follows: TGTGCCACCAGCCAGACAGGGTCGAACTATGGCTACACCTTC.

DNA of the CDR3: TGTGCCAGCAGTGGGGGACAGGGGGCGCGAAAGAGGGATGGCTACACCTTC. It codes for CASSGGQGARKRDGYTF. The gene calls are TRBV27 and TRBJ1-2, with 12 bases that match TRBD1. The CDR3 is made up of 17 amino acids. CDR1 and CDR2 from the germline V gene are MNHEY and SMNVEV (reference sequence). V lost 5 bases to trimming and J lost 6 bases; unmatched junction nucleotides: 13.

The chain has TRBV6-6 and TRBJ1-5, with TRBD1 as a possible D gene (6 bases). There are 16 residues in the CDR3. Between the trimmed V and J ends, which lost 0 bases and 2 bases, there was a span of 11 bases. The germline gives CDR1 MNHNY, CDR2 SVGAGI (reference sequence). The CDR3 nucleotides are TGTGCCAGCAGTTACTCGGTATCAGGGGGCAATCAGCCCCAGCATTTT. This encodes CASSYSVSGGNQPQHF.

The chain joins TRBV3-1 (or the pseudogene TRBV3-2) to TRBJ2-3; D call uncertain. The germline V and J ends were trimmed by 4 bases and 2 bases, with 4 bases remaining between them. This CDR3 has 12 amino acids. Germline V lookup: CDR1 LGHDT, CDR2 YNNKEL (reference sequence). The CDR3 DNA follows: TGTGCCAGCAGCCCCAACACAGATACGCAGTATTTT. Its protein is CASSPNTDTQYF.

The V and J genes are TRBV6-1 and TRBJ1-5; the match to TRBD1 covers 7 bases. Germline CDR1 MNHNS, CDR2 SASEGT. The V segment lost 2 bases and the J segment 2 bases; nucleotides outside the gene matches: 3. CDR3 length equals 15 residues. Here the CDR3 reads CASSESTGGNQPQHF. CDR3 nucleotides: TGTGCCAGCAGTGAATCCACAGGGGGCAATCAGCCCCAGCATTTT.